Below, one T cell receptor (beta chain) is given with its context. Its antigen target is currently unknown. No much larger clonotype is one base removed from it; base qualities were not supplied. From the cysteine up to the phenylalanine, the CDR3 has a length of 14 residues. The entry retains the CDR3 DNA only, 42 bases that are in frame from base 1. CDR1 and CDR2 are read off the germline V gene as MNHNS and SASEGT. The V end loses 3 bases and the J end loses 6 bases, and a stretch of 9 bases separates them. The TCR beta CDR3 regions were amplified from the RNA transcripts. The TCR CDR3 was subjected to a first round of RT-PCR using the HTBI primer set and the Qiagen OneStep RT-PCR kit. The libraries were constructed in a second round of multiplex PCR and then size-selected and purified. The libraries were sequenced on an Illumina HiSeq2000 using paired-end 100 bp reads. In the paper's pipeline: SOAPnuke was used to process the raw data, throwing out any read that contained adapters or uncalled bases, had a mean Phred below 15, or lacked an exact constant-primer or identifier match. COPE v1.2.5 was used to merge the high-quality paired reads, and each unique nucleotide sequence was defined as a clonotype. MiTCR v1.1 was used to align clonotypes to the IMGT TRBV, TRBD and TRBJ reference segments. The analysis included only V-J combinations with a frequency above 0.0001, which together covered 98% to 99.2% of the repertoires. A TCS score was defined as the ratio between F50 (clonal expansion) and ExV (chaos), using BLOSUM62-based TCRdist between CDR3 peptides within each V-J. Welch's t-statistics and random forest reduced several hundred V-J features to about 13, which were used in a naive Bayes classifier (R e1071). TCRdb reprocessing: public reads trimmed at Q25 with fastp, clones called with MiXCR, in-frame beta chains kept. Every entry covers one CDR3 protein and lists the most common genes and DNA from its rows. TCRdb assigned the V and J calls; the authors' analysis was not used. The sample yields about half a million distinct CDR3 sequences; about 22% were counted once. Approximately 49% of the sample is in the top ten clones.

In the ophthalmopathy patients, disease was moderately to severely active, with a Clinical Activity Score of 3 or more, a NOSPECS grade of 4 or more, and a duration of less than 3 months. Any patient with an uncontrolled infection, another autoimmune disease, pregnancy or lactation was excluded. Diagnoses relied on clinical symptoms, serum thyroxine and TRAb, thyroid ultrasound and orbital computed tomography. PBMCs were isolated from about 10 ml of fresh peripheral blood by Ficoll-Paque density gradient centrifugation. Trizol reagent was used to extract total RNA, and RNA quality was then checked on an Agilent 2100 Bioanalyzer. This record belongs to a study of T cells in Graves' hyperthyroidism and ophthalmopathy (dated by TCRdb to about 2019). Background on the whole study: Peripheral blood was collected at initial diagnosis, before any treatment. An independent validation cohort of under 20 hyperthyroidism patients and 17 patients who later progressed to ophthalmopathy tested prospective prediction of ophthalmopathy. TCR Vbeta CDR3 sequencing of roughly 140 peripheral blood samples (43 ophthalmopathy, over 70 hyperthyroidism and approximately 17 progressor patients) is reported in the paper. TCR V-J signatures able to tell the groups apart were searched for in a discovery cohort of 100 patients, of whom over 40 had Graves' ophthalmopathy and roughly 59 had stable Graves' hyperthyroidism. After sampling, hyperthyroidism patients received methimazole starting at 30 mg daily, and ophthalmopathy patients received high-dose intravenous methylprednisolone. The 100 discovery patients were divided at random into training and test sets in a 7:3 ratio. In roughly six Graves' hyperthyroidism patients, the study also compared T-cell repertoires from thyroid tissue with T-cell repertoires from blood. General conclusions and limits of the study: No statistical method was used to set the sample size in advance, and investigators knew the group allocation. Most expanded thyroid clonotypes (frequency above 0.001) were also detected in blood, suggesting blood repertoires may reflect thyroid immune responses. During validation, the model predicted progression to ophthalmopathy a median of around 7 months ahead of onset, with almost 71% sensitivity and almost 75% specificity. A 13 V-J signature model separated ophthalmopathy from stable hyperthyroidism, with nearly 90% sensitivity and about 81% specificity in cross-validation and 80%/75% in testing.

The V and J segments used are TRBV6-1 and TRBJ1-6; the best D guess is TRBD1, with 5 bases matching. What was sequenced was blood. The receptor comes from a woman between 65 and 79 years old with Graves' ophthalmopathy. In nucleotides, the sequence is TGTGCCAGCAGTGAGCGACAGACTAATTCACCCCTCCACTTT. Its protein product is CASSERQTNSPLHF.